These T cell receptor beta chains were read from a single sample in a study of cytomegalovirus exposure and HLA in healthy donors. Measured with immunoSEQ multiplex PCR; TCRdb has only the in-frame clones, and not every one. The repertoire table contains about 130,000 clones. The sequenced sample was PBMCs. These receptors were obtained from a man between 18 and 35 years old in good health and CMV-seronegative. Each CDR3 is given with its conserved first and last residue. Each record gives: D gene, CDR3 length, V gene, J gene, CDR3 protein, CDR3 DNA. The D gene is left open where the match is weak.

d_gene: TRBD1
len: 15
v_gene: TRBV6-6
j_gene: TRBJ2-7
CDR3aa: CASSGTGLYTYEQYF
CDR3nt: TGTGCCAGCAGCGGGACAGGGCTGTACACCTACGAGCAGTACTTC

d_gene: TRBD1
len: 14
v_gene: TRBV30
j_gene: TRBJ2-3
CDR3aa: CAFKPGQSTDTQYF
CDR3nt: TGTGCCTTCAAACCGGGACAGAGCACAGATACGCAGTATTTT

d_gene: .
len: 14
v_gene: TRBV25-1
j_gene: TRBJ2-4
CDR3aa: CASRGGGRMNIQYF
CDR3nt: TGTGCCAGCCGCGGGGGCGGGAGAATGAACATTCAGTACTTC

d_gene: .
len: 14
v_gene: TRBV19
j_gene: TRBJ1-1
CDR3aa: CASIDPGKDTEAFF
CDR3nt: TGTGCCAGTATTGACCCAGGGAAGGACACTGAAGCTTTCTTT

d_gene: .
len: 15
v_gene: TRBV4-1
j_gene: TRBJ1-5
CDR3aa: CASSLSQRTNQPQHF
CDR3nt: TGCGCCAGCAGCCTTTCCCAAAGAACAAATCAGCCCCAGCATTTT

d_gene: TRBD2
len: 15
v_gene: TRBV7-2
j_gene: TRBJ2-1
CDR3aa: CASSFVTSGYNEQFF
CDR3nt: TGTGCCAGCAGCTTCGTTACTAGCGGTTACAATGAGCAGTTCTTC

d_gene: TRBD2
len: 13
v_gene: TRBV10-3
j_gene: TRBJ2-7
CDR3aa: CAITSGVSYEQYF
CDR3nt: TGTGCCATCACTAGCGGGGTCTCCTACGAGCAGTACTTC

d_gene: TRBD1
len: 15
v_gene: TRBV7-9
j_gene: TRBJ1-4
CDR3aa: CASRQTGRGDEKLFF
CDR3nt: TGTGCCAGCAGGCAGACAGGGAGAGGTGATGAAAAACTGTTTTTT

d_gene: .
len: 15
v_gene: TRBV7-8
j_gene: TRBJ1-4
CDR3aa: CASSSRQGTNEKLFF
CDR3nt: TGTGCCAGCAGCTCCAGGCAGGGGACTAATGAAAAACTGTTTTTT

d_gene: TRBD1
len: 13
v_gene: TRBV6-4
j_gene: TRBJ1-1
CDR3aa: CASSDFDRGEAFF
CDR3nt: TGTGCCAGCAGTGACTTCGACAGGGGTGAAGCTTTCTTT

d_gene: .
len: 14
v_gene: TRBV4-1
j_gene: TRBJ1-2
CDR3aa: CASSHSDRNYGYTF
CDR3nt: TGCGCCAGCAGCCATTCAGACAGAAACTATGGCTACACCTTC

d_gene: .
len: 15
v_gene: TRBV18
j_gene: TRBJ2-7
CDR3aa: CASSEGVQSSYEQYF
CDR3nt: TGTGCCAGCTCCGAGGGGGTGCAGAGCTCCTACGAGCAGTACTTC

d_gene: TRBD2
len: 16
v_gene: TRBV7-6
j_gene: TRBJ2-1
CDR3aa: CASSPERTSGYNEQFF
CDR3nt: TGTGCCAGCAGCCCCGAGAGGACTAGCGGTTACAATGAGCAGTTCTTC

d_gene: .
len: 11
v_gene: TRBV29-1
j_gene: TRBJ2-7
CDR3aa: CSVQNIDEQYF
CDR3nt: TGCAGCGTCCAGAATATTGACGAGCAGTACTTC

d_gene: .
len: 17
v_gene: TRBV5-1
j_gene: TRBJ2-3
CDR3aa: CASSPSGFYPSTDTQYF
CDR3nt: TGCGCCAGCAGCCCCAGCGGGTTCTATCCTAGCACAGATACGCAGTATTTT

d_gene: TRBD2
len: 14
v_gene: TRBV27
j_gene: TRBJ2-1
CDR3aa: CACRVGGVNNEQFF
CDR3nt: TGTGCCTGCCGAGTGGGGGGGGTCAACAATGAGCAGTTCTTC

d_gene: TRBD2
len: 16
v_gene: TRBV4-2
j_gene: TRBJ2-2
CDR3aa: CASSQELAGVNGELFF
CDR3nt: TGTGCCAGCAGCCAAGAACTAGCGGGGGTAAACGGGGAGCTGTTTTTT

d_gene: .
len: 14
v_gene: TRBV5-6
j_gene: TRBJ1-2
CDR3aa: CASSLEYDSYGYTF
CDR3nt: TGTGCCAGCAGCTTGGAGTATGACTCCTATGGCTACACCTTC

d_gene: .
len: 16
v_gene: TRBV6-5
j_gene: TRBJ2-7
CDR3aa: CASSYSGGGGNYEQYF
CDR3nt: TGTGCCAGCAGTTACTCGGGGGGCGGGGGAAACTACGAGCAGTACTTC

d_gene: .
len: 14
v_gene: TRBV5-8
j_gene: TRBJ1-3
CDR3aa: CASSLDTYGNTIYF
CDR3nt: TGTGCCAGCAGCTTGGATACGTACGGGAACACCATATATTTT

d_gene: .
len: 14
v_gene: TRBV6-4
j_gene: TRBJ2-3
CDR3aa: CASSADRTTDTQYF
CDR3nt: TGTGCCAGCAGTGCTGACAGAACCACAGATACGCAGTATTTT

d_gene: .
len: 13
v_gene: TRBV29-1
j_gene: TRBJ2-1
CDR3aa: CSVERQGLNEQFF
CDR3nt: TGCAGCGTTGAGCGACAGGGACTTAATGAGCAGTTCTTC

d_gene: .
len: 17
v_gene: TRBV28
j_gene: TRBJ1-2
CDR3aa: CASRTGDPRVGMRGYTF
CDR3nt: TGTGCCAGCAGGACGGGCGACCCCAGGGTAGGGATGCGTGGCTACACCTTC

d_gene: .
len: 16
v_gene: TRBV7-9
j_gene: TRBJ1-4
CDR3aa: CASSSPPGQRNEKLFF
CDR3nt: TGTGCCAGCAGCTCGCCGCCCGGACAGAGAAATGAAAAACTGTTTTTT

d_gene: TRBD2
len: 16
v_gene: TRBV5-4
j_gene: TRBJ2-3
CDR3aa: CASKRLAGGRTDTQYF
CDR3nt: TGTGCCAGCAAGAGGCTAGCGGGAGGGAGGACAGATACGCAGTATTTT

d_gene: TRBD2
len: 15
v_gene: TRBV7-2
j_gene: TRBJ2-1
CDR3aa: CASSLVSSGGHEQFF
CDR3nt: TGTGCCAGCAGCTTAGTTTCTAGCGGGGGCCATGAGCAGTTCTTC

d_gene: TRBD1
len: 14
v_gene: TRBV11-2
j_gene: TRBJ1-2
CDR3aa: CASSYRQGDYGYTF
CDR3nt: TGTGCCAGCAGCTATAGACAGGGAGACTATGGCTACACCTTC

d_gene: .
len: 13
v_gene: TRBV18
j_gene: TRBJ2-7
CDR3aa: CASSPQGLYEQYF
CDR3nt: TGTGCCAGCTCACCGCAGGGTCTCTACGAGCAGTACTTC

d_gene: .
len: 14
v_gene: TRBV28
j_gene: TRBJ1-5
CDR3aa: CASSRQALNQPQHF
CDR3nt: TGTGCCAGCAGTCGACAGGCCCTCAATCAGCCCCAGCATTTT

d_gene: .
len: 14
v_gene: TRBV5-1
j_gene: TRBJ2-7
CDR3aa: CASSIGAVSYEQYF
CDR3nt: TGCGCCAGCAGCATTGGAGCAGTATCCTACGAGCAGTACTTC

d_gene: .
len: 15
v_gene: TRBV6-5
j_gene: TRBJ2-7
CDR3aa: CASRTRSNKFYEQYF
CDR3nt: TGTGCCAGCAGGACCCGGAGTAATAAATTCTACGAGCAGTACTTC

d_gene: .
len: 15
v_gene: TRBV10-2
j_gene: TRBJ1-1
CDR3aa: CASSERTGVNTEAFF
CDR3nt: TGCGCCAGCAGTGAACGAACGGGTGTGAACACTGAAGCTTTCTTT

d_gene: .
len: 14
v_gene: TRBV10-3
j_gene: TRBJ1-2
CDR3aa: CAISATRTDYGYTF
CDR3nt: TGTGCCATCAGCGCGACTCGAACGGACTATGGCTACACCTTC

d_gene: TRBD2
len: 14
v_gene: TRBV6-1
j_gene: TRBJ2-5
CDR3aa: CASSEGGGAETQYF
CDR3nt: TGTGCCAGCAGTGAAGGCGGGGGGGCGGAGACCCAGTACTTC

d_gene: .
len: 13
v_gene: TRBV25-1
j_gene: TRBJ1-3
CDR3aa: CASSAGTGNTIYF
CDR3nt: TGTGCCAGCAGTGCCGGGACTGGAAACACCATATATTTT

d_gene: TRBD2
len: 16
v_gene: TRBV19
j_gene: TRBJ2-1
CDR3aa: CASSSWRSGRKNEQFF
CDR3nt: TGTGCCAGTAGCTCCTGGAGGAGCGGGAGGAAGAATGAGCAGTTCTTC

d_gene: .
len: 16
v_gene: TRBV11-2
j_gene: TRBJ1-3
CDR3aa: CASSLQQGLSGNTIYF
CDR3nt: TGTGCCAGCAGCTTACAGCAGGGGCTGTCTGGAAACACCATATATTTT

d_gene: TRBD1
len: 14
v_gene: TRBV5-1
j_gene: TRBJ2-5
CDR3aa: CASSDRGGAETQYF
CDR3nt: TGCGCCAGCAGCGACAGGGGGGGGGCAGAGACCCAGTACTTC

d_gene: .
len: 15
v_gene: TRBV29-1
j_gene: TRBJ2-7
CDR3aa: CSVEDGTSSAYEQYF
CDR3nt: TGCAGCGTTGAAGACGGGACTTCAAGCGCCTACGAGCAGTACTTC

d_gene: .
len: 14
v_gene: TRBV28
j_gene: TRBJ1-1
CDR3aa: CASQRRWMNTEAFF
CDR3nt: TGTGCCAGTCAAAGGAGATGGATGAACACTGAAGCTTTCTTT

d_gene: .
len: 13
v_gene: TRBV6-1
j_gene: TRBJ1-5
CDR3aa: CASSRGRGQPQHF
CDR3nt: TGTGCCAGCTCCCGAGGACGGGGTCAGCCCCAGCATTTT

d_gene: TRBD1
len: 16
v_gene: TRBV4-1
j_gene: TRBJ2-7
CDR3aa: CASSPLSRTGWDEQYF
CDR3nt: TGCGCCAGCAGCCCCTTATCCAGGACAGGGTGGGACGAGCAGTACTTC

d_gene: .
len: 13
v_gene: TRBV25-1
j_gene: TRBJ1-5
CDR3aa: CVKREYSNQPQHF
CDR3nt: TGTGTTAAACGGGAGTATAGCAATCAGCCCCAGCATTTT

d_gene: .
len: 15
v_gene: TRBV4-1
j_gene: TRBJ1-5
CDR3aa: CASSQGQAGNQPQHF
CDR3nt: TGCGCCAGCAGCCAAGGACAGGCAGGTAATCAGCCCCAGCATTTT

d_gene: TRBD2
len: 16
v_gene: TRBV18
j_gene: TRBJ2-1
CDR3aa: CASSRTRLADYNEQFF
CDR3nt: TGTGCCAGCTCACGGACGAGACTAGCGGACTACAATGAGCAGTTCTTC

d_gene: .
len: 15
v_gene: TRBV30
j_gene: TRBJ1-4
CDR3aa: CAWSEGGRVNEKLFF
CDR3nt: TGTGCCTGGAGTGAGGGTGGCAGGGTCAATGAAAAACTGTTTTTT

d_gene: TRBD1
len: 16
v_gene: TRBV15
j_gene: TRBJ2-1
CDR3aa: CATIPDRDRAINEQFF
CDR3nt: TGTGCCACCATCCCAGACCGGGACAGGGCTATCAATGAGCAGTTCTTC

d_gene: TRBD2
len: 13
v_gene: TRBV29-1
j_gene: TRBJ2-7
CDR3aa: CSVRLAGVAWQYF
CDR3nt: TGCAGCGTCCGACTAGCGGGAGTTGCGTGGCAGTACTTC

d_gene: TRBD2
len: 13
v_gene: TRBV30
j_gene: TRBJ2-2
CDR3aa: CAFLRGGSGELFF
CDR3nt: TGTGCCTTCCTCCGTGGCGGGAGCGGGGAGCTGTTTTTT

d_gene: .
len: 10
v_gene: TRBV20-1
j_gene: TRBJ1-5
CDR3aa: CSAPGQPQHF
CDR3nt: TGCAGTGCTCCGGGTCAGCCCCAGCATTTT

d_gene: TRBD1
len: 14
v_gene: TRBV6-6
j_gene: TRBJ2-3
CDR3aa: CASSDTGGADTQYF
CDR3nt: TGTGCCAGCAGTGATACAGGGGGTGCAGATACGCAGTATTTT

d_gene: .
len: 15
v_gene: TRBV27
j_gene: TRBJ2-7
CDR3aa: CASSPWGVVPYEQYF
CDR3nt: TGTGCCAGCAGTCCCTGGGGGGTGGTACCCTACGAGCAGTACTTC